Described below is a single TCR beta chain sequence and its context. No antigen is known for it. The sample comes from a study of T cell responses to AZD1222 COVID-19 vaccine. The study's findings and limits: The donors showed a predominance of white British ancestry and of females, with possible underestimation of clonal diversity. The CD4 TCRs associated with vaccination extended across spike and predominated at 160-218 and 743-854.

Sequenced by immunoSEQ multiplex PCR; TCRdb stores in-frame clones only, minus some. The table lists 100,000 or so clones, 70% to 90% of them singletons. Germline values: CDR1 SGDLS, CDR2 YYNGEE. V lost 0 bases to trimming and J lost 2 bases, with 10 bases between them. This CDR3 contains 15 residues. This chain connects TRBV9 to TRBJ2-3, with D tentatively TRBD2 (5 bases). The source material was peripheral blood, sampled 28 days after the second AZD1222 dose. The sequence derives from an adult who received the AZD1222 COVID-19 vaccine. The CDR3 loop is CASSVGGQFTDTQYF. CDR3 DNA sequence: TGTGCCAGCAGCGTAGGCGGGCAGTTCACAGATACGCAGTATTTT.